This passage covers 15 T cell receptor beta chains from one sample sequenced in a study of blood T cell repertoires in COVID-19 (dated by TCRdb to 2019 to 2021). Preparation of the library involved the immunoSEQ multiplex PCR assay. In TCRdb, the immuneACCESS table is reduced to in-frame sequences with V and J assigned. These tables do not hold every clone; where another copy was compared, an unresolved V gene accounts for under half, and the others remain unexplained. The sample table lists about 250,000 clones, about 82% of them with a count of one. The ten biggest clones cover more than 6% of the sample. Input material: peripheral blood. The source is a woman aged 60-70 years with active or convalescent COVID-19.

CDR3 coding DNA: TGTGCCAGCAGTCGAGGGGACTGGAACACAGATACGCAGTATTTT. Translated, it gives CASSRGDWNTDTQYF. The chain links TRBV28 to TRBJ2-3; a possible D gene is TRBD2 (6 bases). V lost 5 bases and J 2 bases, leaving 14 bases between the germline ends. CDR3 length: 15 amino acids. Germline-derived CDR1 and CDR2 are MDHEN and SYDVKM.

The V call is TRBV27, the J call TRBJ1-6; D may be TRBD1 (6 bases). The V end was cut by 4 bases, the J end by 13 bases, with 20 bases between. The CDR3 length is 15 residues. Germline lookup yields CDR1 MNHEY and CDR2 SMNVEV (reference sequence). CDR3 coding DNA: TGTGCCAGCAGTTCCTCCCCAGGGGCTCTTAGTCCCCTCCACTTT. It translates to CASSSSPGALSPLHF.

This rearrangement joins TRBV6-5 to TRBJ1-4; weak D call: TRBD1 (5 bases). Trimming removed 4 bases at V and 8 bases at J, with 14 bases between. Germline lookup yields CDR1 MNHEY and CDR2 SVGAGI. The CDR3 is made up of 14 amino acids. The CDR3 DNA reads as TGTGCCAGCAGTTCTCGGGGGAATGGCGAAAAACTGTTTTTT. It specifies CASSSRGNGEKLFF.

The chain combines TRBV24-1 with TRBJ2-1; D may be TRBD2 (5 bases). The CDR3 runs 13 residues. V gave up 5 bases and J gave up 3 bases, with 7 bases separating them. Germline CDR1 reads KGHDR; CDR2 reads SFDVKD. CDR3 sequence reads: CATSVGSYNEQFF. The CDR3 bases are TGTGCCACCAGTGTAGGGAGCTACAATGAGCAGTTCTTC.

J is TRBJ1-1 and V is TRBV10-3; D is possibly TRBD1 (6 bases). Trimming left V 11 bases short and J 1 base short, with 20 bases between. Germline loops: CDR1 ENHRY, CDR2 SYGVKD. The CDR3 length is 15 residues. The CDR3 is CASHGPGDPNTEAFF. CDR3 DNA sequence: TGTGCCTCACATGGCCCAGGGGACCCGAACACTGAAGCTTTCTTT.

The chain carries TRBV29-1 and TRBJ2-3; D is ambiguous. The germline gives CDR1 SQVTM, CDR2 ANQGSEA. The CDR3 length is 11 residues. The germline V and J ends were trimmed by 5 bases and 5 bases, with 8 bases remaining between them. CDR3 region: CSVQTGDTQYF. In DNA form, the CDR3 reads TGCAGCGTTCAGACGGGAGATACGCAGTATTTT.

The chain combines TRBV5-1 with TRBJ2-1, with TRBD2 as a possible D gene (6 bases). CDR1 is SGHRS, CDR2 YFSETQ, per germline. The CDR3 spans 12 residues. Trimming stripped 2 bases from V and 8 bases from J, with 8 bases between. CDR3 sequence reads: CASSFERDEQFF. CDR3 coding DNA: TGCGCCAGCAGCTTCGAGCGGGATGAGCAGTTCTTC.

The chain employs TRBV6-5 and TRBJ2-1, with 8 bases identical to TRBD2. This CDR3 comprises 15 residues. Germline CDR1 is MNHEY and CDR2 is SVGAGI. V shed 6 bases, J shed 0 bases, and the junction held 4 bases outside the gene matches. For the CDR3, the DNA is TGTGCCAGCAGACGACTAGCGAGCTCCTACAATGAGCAGTTCTTC. This translates into CASRRLASSYNEQFF.

V usage is TRBV13 and J usage is TRBJ1-1; tentative D call: TRBD1 (5 bases). V dropped 7 bases and J dropped 2 bases, with 14 bases sitting between them. The germline V gene encodes CDR1 PRHDT and CDR2 FYEKMQ (reference sequence). The CDR3 sequence is 14 residues long. This CDR3 is CASTLWGQNTEAFF. In DNA form, the CDR3 reads TGTGCCAGCACCCTATGGGGCCAAAACACTGAAGCTTTCTTT.

The J gene is TRBJ2-7, the V gene TRBV7-8, with 8 bases identical to TRBD1. CDR1 and CDR2 (germline): SGHVS, FQNEAQ. This CDR3 region has 14 residues. The trim removed 5 bases at V and 3 bases at J, leaving 6 bases unmatched. In DNA form, the CDR3 reads TGTGCCAGCAGCGCAACCGGGACAGGCTACGAGCAGTACTTC. Translated: CASSATGTGYEQYF.

As DNA, the CDR3 is TGTGCCAGTACCCTAGCGGGAGTAGGTGGTACGCAGTATTTT. Its translation is CASTLAGVGGTQYF. The chain links TRBV19 to TRBJ2-3; 10 nucleotides match TRBD2. J lost 8 bases, V lost 7 bases, and 9 bases had no gene match. The length of the CDR3 is 14 residues. CDR1 and CDR2 (germline): LNHDA, SQIVND (reference sequence).

The V and J genes are TRBV2 and TRBJ1-1; the match to TRBD1 covers 8 bases. This CDR3 is 15 amino acids long. From germline, CDR1 is SNHLY and CDR2 FYNNEI. Trimming took 3 bases from V and 1 from J; bases not matched to a gene: 4. CDR3 in amino acids: CASSDRGRGNTEAFF. The CDR3 DNA is TGTGCCAGCAGTGACAGGGGGCGCGGGAACACTGAAGCTTTCTTT.

In DNA form, the CDR3 reads TGTGCCAGCAGATCACTAGTGATGGGGACAGATACGCAGTATTTT. Protein product: CASRSLVMGTDTQYF. The chain carries TRBV28 and TRBJ2-3; D might be TRBD2 (5 bases). V was pared by 6 bases and J by 3 bases, with 16 bases between. This CDR3 spans 15 amino acids. Germline V gene data show CDR1 as MDHEN and CDR2 as SYDVKM.

The CDR3 spells CASSTQLSGNTIYF. Written as DNA, the CDR3 is TGTGCCAGTAGTACCCAACTCTCTGGAAACACCATATATTTT. The chain has TRBV19 and TRBJ1-3; unclear D gene. This CDR3 region has 14 residues. V lost 4 bases to trimming and J lost 0 bases, with 7 bases between them. From germline, CDR1 is LNHDA and CDR2 SQIVND (reference sequence).

The chain links TRBV18 to TRBJ2-7; D might be TRBD1 (6 bases). In germline, CDR1 is KGHSH, CDR2 LQKENI. The CDR3 sequence is 15 residues long. Trimming removed 2 bases at V and 3 bases at J, with 14 bases between. CDR3 in amino acids: CASSPRGTQGYEQYF. In nucleotides, the CDR3 is TGTGCCAGCTCACCAAGGGGAACACAGGGCTACGAGCAGTACTTC.